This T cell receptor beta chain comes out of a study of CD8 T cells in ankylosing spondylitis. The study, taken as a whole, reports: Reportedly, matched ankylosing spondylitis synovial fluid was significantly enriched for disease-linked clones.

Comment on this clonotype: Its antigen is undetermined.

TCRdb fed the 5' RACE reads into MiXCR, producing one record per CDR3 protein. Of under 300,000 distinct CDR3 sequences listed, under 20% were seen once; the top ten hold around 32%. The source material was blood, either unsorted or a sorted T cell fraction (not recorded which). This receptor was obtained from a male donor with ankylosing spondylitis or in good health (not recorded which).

CDR3 in DNA: TGTGCCAGCAGTGGGAGTCCGTCTAAAGAGACCCAGTACTTC. It codes for CASSGSPSKETQYF. The V and J genes are TRBV2 and TRBJ2-5; no reliable D call. This CDR3 contains 14 residues. The V gene's germline CDR1 is SNHLY and CDR2 FYNNEI. The V end lost 4 bases, the J end lost 3 bases, and 12 bases lay between the germline ends.